This T cell receptor (beta chain) was sequenced for a study of PD-1 blockade in classical Hodgkin lymphoma. Measured with immunoSEQ multiplex PCR; TCRdb has only the in-frame clones, and not every one. The sample lists about 58,000 clones; 88% were seen once. A word on this clone: The target antigen is unknown.

The patients all showed relapse after autologous stem cell transplantation, while their brentuximab vedotin exposure varied. Study-wide results and caveats: The study found that TCR diversity rose significantly by C4D1 in CD4+ but not CD8+ cells. Diversity similar to that of newly diagnosed patients was seen at baseline in complete responders.

This CDR3 has 13 amino acids. The V gene end was trimmed by 5 bases and the J gene end by 10 bases; junction bases not matched to a gene: 10. Germline-derived CDR1 and CDR2 are SGHTA and FQGNSA. The sequence was collected from a human donor with classical Hodgkin lymphoma. The sample was peripheral blood mononuclear cells (PBMCs), taken before the second cycle of nivolumab. This rearrangement joins TRBV7-2 to TRBJ1-1, with 7 nucleotides matching TRBD1. In nucleotides, the CDR3 is TGTGCCAGCAGCAAAAGACAGGGACCCGGAGCTTTCTTT. This encodes CASSKRQGPGAFF.